The 27 T cell receptor beta chains reported below all come from one sample, sequenced in a study of blood T cell repertoires in COVID-19. Method: immunoSEQ multiplex PCR; TCRdb's copy keeps in-frame clones and lacks some. Among fewer than 250,000 clones listed, roughly 80% were seen once. Sequenced: peripheral blood. The source is an older woman with active or convalescent COVID-19.

This clone was seen once. V is TRBV6-1 and J is TRBJ2-7; 9 nucleotides align to TRBD1. The V segment lost 3 bases and the J segment 0 bases; nucleotides outside the gene matches: 0. Looked up from germline, CDR1 is MNHNS and CDR2 is SASEGT. CDR3 length: 14 amino acids. The DNA of the CDR3 is TGTGCCAGCAGTGAGGACAGGGGCTCCTACGAGCAGTACTTC. As protein: CASSEDRGSYEQYF.

J is TRBJ1-6 and V is TRBV5-1, with a possible D match to TRBD1 (6 bases). The germline V gene encodes CDR1 SGHRS and CDR2 YFSETQ. Trimming took off 2 bases at V and 7 bases at J, with 10 bases between the two ends. The CDR3 spans 14 residues. The CDR3 loop is CASSFDRPNSPLHF. The CDR3 DNA follows: TGCGCCAGCAGCTTCGACAGGCCCAATTCACCCCTCCACTTT.

The gene calls are TRBV5-6 and TRBJ2-7, with a possible D match to TRBD2 (5 bases). CDR1 is SGHDT and CDR2 is YYEEEE in the germline V gene. V was cut by 7 bases and J by 2 bases, with 10 bases left in between. There are 12 residues in the CDR3. CDR3 residues: CASQRGTYEQYF. In DNA form, the CDR3 reads TGTGCCAGCCAGCGAGGGACCTACGAGCAGTACTTC.

The chain joins TRBV19 to TRBJ1-1, with 8 positions matching TRBD1. Germline V gene data show CDR1 as LNHDA and CDR2 as SQIVND (reference sequence). CDR3 size: 14 residues. Trimming took 4 bases from V and 4 from J; bases not matched to a gene: 5. This chain's CDR3 is CASSTRQGSTEAFF. CDR3 DNA: TGTGCCAGTAGTACCAGACAGGGGTCCACTGAAGCTTTCTTT.

Written as DNA, the CDR3 is TGTGCCAGCAGTAGGTGGGCCGCATACAATGAGCAGTTCTTC. Residues: CASSRWAAYNEQFF. The chain has TRBV13 and TRBJ2-1; D is ambiguous. Per the germline V gene, CDR1 is PRHDT and CDR2 is FYEKMQ (reference sequence). Trimming shortened V by 6 bases and J by 4 bases, and 13 bases separated the two germline ends. The CDR3 is 14 amino acids.

The gene calls are TRBV9 and TRBJ1-2; TRBD1 is a possible D gene (6 bases). Trimming shortened V by 3 bases and J by 0 bases, and 12 bases separated the two germline ends. The CDR3 spans 15 residues. Germline V CDR1 and CDR2: SGDLS, YYNGEE. The CDR3 region is CASSEGQSSNYGYTF. For the CDR3, the DNA is TGTGCCAGCAGCGAAGGACAGAGCTCTAACTATGGCTACACCTTC. Full variable domain (outside the CDR3, taken from reference TRBV9 and TRBJ1-2): DSGVTQTPKHLITATGQRVTLRCSPRSGDLSVYWYQQSLDQGLQFLIQYYNGEERAKGNILERFSAQQFPDLHSELNLSSLELGDSALYFCASSEGQSSNYGYTFGSGTRLTVV.

This clone has a handful of counts. The DNA for the CDR3 is TGTGCCAGCAGCCAATCCCCCGACAGGGGTAATTCACCCCTCCACTTT. This gives the protein CASSQSPDRGNSPLHF. The V and J genes are TRBV4-2 and TRBJ1-6; 8 nucleotides line up with TRBD1. Germline V CDR1 and CDR2: LGHNA, YNFKEQ. This CDR3 region has 16 residues. With V trimmed by 2 bases and J by 6 bases, 6 bases remained unmatched.

The V gene is TRBV9, the J gene TRBJ2-7, with TRBD2 matching 12 bases. Per the germline V gene, CDR1 is SGDLS and CDR2 is YYNGEE. The CDR3 contains 17 residues. Losses at the gene ends were 0 bases for V and 3 bases for J; bases not matched to a gene: 7. In nucleotides, the CDR3 is TGTGCCAGCAGCGTAGAGGGAGGACTAGCGGGGATCTACGAGCAGTACTTC. As protein: CASSVEGGLAGIYEQYF.

The rearrangement uses TRBV11-2 and TRBJ1-1, with D perhaps TRBD1 (5 bases). Trimming shortened V by 3 bases and J by 10 bases, and 12 bases separated the two germline ends. CDR1 is SGHAT and CDR2 is FQNNGV in the germline V gene. This CDR3 comprises 12 residues. CDR3 protein: CASSLGGGGAFF. The CDR3 DNA follows: TGTGCCAGCAGCTTGGGTGGGGGGGGAGCTTTCTTT.

This clone came up once. The chain has TRBV20-1 and TRBJ2-7; D is uncertain. Trimming pared 6 bases from V and 1 base from J, leaving 7 bases between. Germline assignment: CDR1 DFQATT and CDR2 SNEGSKA (reference sequence). The CDR3 loop spans 11 amino acids. DNA for the CDR3: TGCAGTGCCGCGGATTCCTACGAGCAGTACGTC. This translates into CSAADSYEQYV.

The genes are TRBV5-4 and TRBJ2-5; tentatively, D is TRBD2 (6 bases). Germline CDR1 SGHNT, CDR2 YYREEE (reference sequence). V was shortened by 3 bases and J by 1 base, with 13 bases between the two germline ends. CDR3 length equals 15 residues. CDR3 in amino acids: CASSSQGTFQETQYF. The CDR3 nucleotides are TGTGCCAGCAGCTCGCAAGGGACTTTCCAAGAGACCCAGTACTTC.

The chain links TRBV7-2 to TRBJ1-2, with TRBD1 as a possible D gene (6 bases). The CDR3 covers 15 residues. V lost 5 bases to trimming and J lost 2 bases, with 15 bases between them. The V gene's germline CDR1 is SGHTA and CDR2 FQGNSA. The CDR3 spells CASSPHLGGNYGYTF. CDR3 bases: TGTGCCAGCAGCCCTCACTTAGGGGGAAACTATGGCTACACCTTC.

The rearrangement uses TRBV27 and TRBJ1-6; 9 nucleotides agree with TRBD1. V gave up 5 bases and J gave up 10 bases; unmatched junction bases: 9. The CDR3 is 15 amino acids. In germline, CDR1 is MNHEY, CDR2 SMNVEV (reference sequence). The CDR3 nucleotides are TGTGCCAGCAGTAATCGACAGGGGGGTCAATCACCCCTCCACTTT. Encoded protein: CASSNRQGGQSPLHF.

The chain links TRBV21-1 to TRBJ2-2; the listed D gene, TRBD2, was not tested against the DNA. TRBV21-1 represents a pseudogene. CDR3 size: 17 residues. The CDR3 region has the DNA TGTGCCAGCAGCCTTTGTAACCCCCACTTAACCACCGGGGAGCTGTTTTTT. It is translated as CASSLCNPHLTTGELFF.

As concerns this clone: The germline gene is not matched at one end of the junction; a read error may be the cause. The rearrangement links TRBV10-2 to TRBJ1-2; 10 positions match TRBD1. The CDR3 consists of 14 residues. Germline-derived CDR1 and CDR2 are WSHSY and SAAADI. The CDR3 region is CASSRQGANYGYTF. The DNA of the CDR3 is TGCGCCAGCAGCCGACAGGGGGCTAATTATGGCTACACCTTC.

The V gene is TRBV2, the J gene TRBJ2-5, with D unclear. CDR3 length: 13 residues. The V end lost 5 bases, the J end lost 2 bases, and 9 bases lay between the germline ends. The germline V gene encodes CDR1 SNHLY and CDR2 FYNNEI. The CDR3: CASSNGFQETQYF. CDR3 nucleotide sequence: TGTGCCAGCAGTAACGGGTTTCAAGAGACCCAGTACTTC.

This clone was found once. V usage is TRBV25-1 and J usage is TRBJ2-1, with D tentatively TRBD1 (6 bases). V lost 4 bases to trimming and J lost 3 bases, with 19 bases between them. CDR1 is MGHDK and CDR2 is SYGVNS in the germline V gene. The CDR3 has 17 amino acids. In nucleotides, the CDR3 is TGTGCCAGCAGTGGACCCAGGTGGGACAACCTCTACAATGAGCAGTTCTTC. This encodes CASSGPRWDNLYNEQFF.

The genes are TRBV29-1 and TRBJ1-1; D ambiguous. Deletions cut 4 bases from V and 0 bases from J, with 9 bases between. CDR3 length equals 13 residues. Germline CDR1 and CDR2: SQVTM and ANQGSEA. The CDR3: CSVAPQVNTEAFF. CDR3 DNA: TGCAGCGTTGCCCCGCAGGTGAACACTGAAGCTTTCTTT.

The V and J genes are TRBV5-1 and TRBJ2-2, with D tentatively TRBD2 (5 bases). In germline, CDR1 is SGHRS, CDR2 YFSETQ. V lost 3 bases and J lost 4, with 16 bases in between. The CDR3 has 16 residues. CDR3 nucleotide sequence: TGCGCCAGCAGCTCGGTCGCTAGCCCTCCCACCGGGGAGCTGTTTTTT. Translation: CASSSVASPPTGELFF.

This rearrangement joins TRBV9 to TRBJ2-3, with 10 bases lining up with TRBD1. The junction had 5 bases not matched to a gene; V was cut back by 0 bases and J by 1 base. The length of the CDR3 is 17 residues. CDR1 and CDR2 from the germline V gene are SGDLS and YYNGEE. CDR3 region: CASSVAGGTGGTDTQYF. CDR3 nucleotides: TGTGCCAGCAGCGTAGCTGGCGGGACAGGGGGCACAGATACGCAGTATTTT.

CDR3 in amino acids: CASSPDRRNTIYF. The CDR3 DNA sequence: TGTGCCAGCAGCCCGGACAGAAGAAACACCATATATTTT. This sequence joins TRBV12-3 or TRBV12-4 and TRBJ1-3, with D perhaps TRBD1 (6 bases). The CDR3 contains 13 residues. V lost 6 bases and J 5 bases, leaving 11 bases between the germline ends.

The V and J genes are TRBV6-5 and TRBJ2-3, with 14 bases lining up with TRBD2. CDR3 length: 15 amino acids. CDR1 and CDR2 (germline): MNHEY, SVGAGI. V lost 6 bases to trimming and J lost 6 bases; unmatched junction nucleotides: 5. CDR3 bases: TGTGCCAGCAGCCGACTAGCGGGAGGGCCGGATACGCAGTATTTT. Residues: CASSRLAGGPDTQYF.

The J gene is TRBJ1-1, the V gene TRBV5-8; D gene ambiguous. The germline V gene has CDR1 SGHTS and CDR2 YDEGEE. V was pared by 4 bases and J by 0 bases, with 13 bases between. This CDR3 spans 15 amino acids. CDR3 DNA: TGTGCCAGCAGCGGATGGTACAGATTGAACACTGAAGCTTTCTTT. This sequence encodes CASSGWYRLNTEAFF.

The chain recombines TRBV14 with TRBJ2-7; D unclear. The CDR3 is 13 amino acids. The V gene lost 1 base and the J gene lost 6 bases, with 10 bases spanning the gap. From germline, CDR1 is SGHDN and CDR2 FVKESK. This chain's CDR3 is CASSQGAWSEQYF. The CDR3 DNA reads TGTGCCAGCAGCCAAGGGGCCTGGTCCGAGCAGTACTTC.

The V and J genes are TRBV4-2 and TRBJ2-7; D remains unclear. CDR1 and CDR2 (germline): LGHNA, YNFKEQ. The CDR3 runs 15 residues. Trimming stripped 0 bases from V and 0 bases from J, with 9 bases between. CDR3 amino acids: CASSQEGTSSYEQYF. The CDR3 DNA is TGTGCCAGCAGCCAAGAGGGCACCTCCTCCTACGAGCAGTACTTC.

The rearrangement joins TRBV11-2 to TRBJ2-2; TRBD1 is a possible D gene (6 bases). This CDR3 spans 15 amino acids. Germline V lookup: CDR1 SGHAT, CDR2 FQNNGV. V was trimmed by 5 bases and J by 7 bases, leaving 17 bases between them. The CDR3 protein is CASSPTAGVHGELFF. Written as DNA, the CDR3 is TGTGCCAGCAGCCCCACCGCAGGGGTCCACGGGGAGCTGTTTTTT.

This clone was seen only a few times. This sample includes further DNA sequences coding for the same CDR3. V and J are TRBV5-1 and TRBJ2-1; D possibly corresponds to TRBD2 (6 bases). The CDR3 has 16 residues. The V end was cut by 0 bases, the J end by 1 base, with 11 bases between. Germline CDR1 reads SGHRS; CDR2 reads YFSETQ. CDR3 nucleotide sequence: TGCGCCAGCAGCTTGGGGTCTGGGGGGTCCTACAATGAGCAGTTCTTC. It yields the protein CASSLGSGGSYNEQFF.